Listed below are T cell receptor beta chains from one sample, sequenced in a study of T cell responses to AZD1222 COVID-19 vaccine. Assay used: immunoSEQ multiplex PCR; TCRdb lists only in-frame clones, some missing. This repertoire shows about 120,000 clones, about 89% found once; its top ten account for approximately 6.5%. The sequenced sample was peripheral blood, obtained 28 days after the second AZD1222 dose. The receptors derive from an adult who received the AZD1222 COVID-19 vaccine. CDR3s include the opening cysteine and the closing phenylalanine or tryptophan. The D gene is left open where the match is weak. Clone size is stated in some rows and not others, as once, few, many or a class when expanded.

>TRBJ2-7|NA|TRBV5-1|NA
CASSVQPSYEQYF
TGCGCCAGCAGCGTCCAACCATCCTACGAGCAGTACTTC
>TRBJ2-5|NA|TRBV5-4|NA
CASSLHAGEETQYF
TGTGCCAGCAGCTTGCACGCGGGCGAAGAGACCCAGTACTTC
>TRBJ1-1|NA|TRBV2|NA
CASSALTTMNTEAFF
TGTGCCAGCAGTGCCCTTACAACCATGAACACTGAAGCTTTCTTT
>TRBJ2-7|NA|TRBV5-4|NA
CASSNTGQNYEQYF
TGTGCCAGCAGCAACACGGGACAAAACTACGAGCAGTACTTC
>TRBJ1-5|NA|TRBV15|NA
CATSRDYRQVGNQPQHF
TGTGCCACCAGCAGAGATTACAGACAGGTCGGGAATCAGCCCCAGCATTTT
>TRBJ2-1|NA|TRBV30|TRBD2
CAWKTGGGDSYNEQFF
TGTGCCTGGAAGACAGGCGGGGGGGACTCCTACAATGAGCAGTTCTTC
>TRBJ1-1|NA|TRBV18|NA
CASSPPAGSRIAFF
TGTGCCAGCTCACCACCGGCAGGGTCCCGTATAGCTTTCTTT
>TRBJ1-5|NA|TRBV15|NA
CATSRAFGQGEIGNQPQHF
TGTGCCACCAGCCGAGCATTTGGTCAGGGTGAGATTGGCAATCAGCCCCAGCATTTT
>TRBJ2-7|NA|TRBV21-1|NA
CASSVTYEQYF
TGTGCCAGCAGCGTGACCTACGAGCAGTACTTC
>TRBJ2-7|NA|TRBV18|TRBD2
CASSPPNLAESYEQYF
TGTGCCAGCTCACCACCGAATCTAGCGGAATCCTACGAGCAGTACTTC
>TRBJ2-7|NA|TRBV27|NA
CATKGYEQYF
TGTGCCACCAAGGGGTACGAGCAGTACTTC
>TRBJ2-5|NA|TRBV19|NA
CASSPRTVQETQYF
TGTGCCAGTAGTCCACGGACAGTCCAAGAGACCCAGTACTTC
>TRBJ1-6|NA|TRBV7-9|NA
CASSPNGFGNSPLHF
TGTGCCAGCAGCCCCAATGGATTCGGCAATTCACCCCTCCACTTT
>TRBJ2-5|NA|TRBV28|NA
CASLQGGGFRETQYF
TGTGCCAGCCTACAAGGGGGGGGCTTTAGGGAGACCCAGTACTTC
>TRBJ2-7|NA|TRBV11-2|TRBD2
CASSFRRGGQYF
TGTGCCAGCAGCTTCAGGCGGGGGGGGCAGTACTTC
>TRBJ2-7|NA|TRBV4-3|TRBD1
CASSQHPGTGNSYEQYF
TGCGCCAGCAGCCAGCACCCCGGGACAGGGAACTCCTACGAGCAGTACTTC
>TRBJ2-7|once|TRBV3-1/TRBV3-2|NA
CASSSKGSYEQYF
TGTGCCAGCAGCTCTAAAGGTTCCTACGAGCAGTACTTC
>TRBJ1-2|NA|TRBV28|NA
CASSYTGLYGYTF
TGTGCCAGCAGCTATACAGGTCTCTATGGCTACACCTTC
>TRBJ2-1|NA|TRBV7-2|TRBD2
CASSLALAGNEQFF
TGTGCCAGCAGCTTAGCCCTAGCGGGAAATGAGCAGTTCTTC
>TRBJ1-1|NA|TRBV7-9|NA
CASSLYRENTEAFF
TGTGCCAGCAGCTTATACAGGGAAAACACTGAAGCTTTCTTT
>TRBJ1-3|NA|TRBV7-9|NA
CASSPTGVGNTIYF
TGTGCCAGCAGCCCAACAGGCGTAGGAAACACCATATATTTT
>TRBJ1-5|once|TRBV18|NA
CASSPLADSNQPQHF
TGTGCCAGCTCACCTCTGGCAGATAGCAATCAGCCCCAGCATTTT
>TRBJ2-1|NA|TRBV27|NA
CASGYPYNEQFF
TGTGCCAGCGGGTACCCGTACAATGAGCAGTTCTTC
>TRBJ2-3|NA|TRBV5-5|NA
CASSLSPGRDTQYF
TGTGCCAGCAGCTTATCGCCAGGCAGGGATACGCAGTATTTT
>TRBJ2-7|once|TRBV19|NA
CASSMAVSYEQYF
TGTGCCAGTAGTATGGCGGTTTCGTACGAGCAGTACTTC
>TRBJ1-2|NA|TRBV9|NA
CATSGPGDYGYTF
TGTGCCACCTCAGGCCCCGGGGACTATGGCTACACCTTC
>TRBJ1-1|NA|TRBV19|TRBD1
CASSIGMGQGARTEAFF
TGTGCCAGTAGTATTGGGATGGGACAGGGGGCGAGGACTGAAGCTTTCTTT
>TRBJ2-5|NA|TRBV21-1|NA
CASSDLRDLFRETQYF
TGTGCCAGCAGCGACCTACGGGACTTGTTCAGGGAGACCCAGTACTTC
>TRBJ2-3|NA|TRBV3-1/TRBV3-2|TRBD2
CASSQDSGRALTDTQYF
TGTGCCAGCAGCCAAGATTCTGGGAGGGCCTTGACAGATACGCAGTATTTT
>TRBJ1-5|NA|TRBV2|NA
CASSPQSNQPQHF
TGTGCCAGCAGTCCGCAGAGCAATCAGCCCCAGCATTTT
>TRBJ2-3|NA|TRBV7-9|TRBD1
CASSTDRDRTDTQYF
TGTGCCAGCAGCACAGACAGGGATCGTACAGATACGCAGTATTTT
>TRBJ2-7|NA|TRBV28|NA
CASRGAVGSFEQYF
TGTGCCAGCCGGGGAGCGGTGGGTTCTTTCGAGCAGTACTTC
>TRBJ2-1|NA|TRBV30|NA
CAWRDGGGVSNEQFF
TGTGCCTGGAGGGATGGGGGTGGGGTCAGCAATGAGCAGTTCTTC